The clone carrying this T cell receptor (beta chain) was observed a handful of times. The antigen remains unidentified. For TCRbeta, the library was prepared with unique molecular identifiers. TCRdb re-called the PCR reads with MiXCR, one entry per CDR3 protein. The sample lists around 440,000 distinct CDR3 sequences, about 10% seen once, with roughly 2.1% in the top ten. This specimen belongs to a study of T-cell reconstitution after alpha-beta-depleted transplantation in children. Germline V gene lookup returns CDR1 KGHDR and CDR2 SFDVKD. The length of the CDR3 is 12 residues. Trimming stripped 6 bases from V and 6 bases from J, with 8 bases between. General study results and limits: Once a year had passed after transplant, T-cell counts and diversity came mostly from newly produced T cells.

This chain connects TRBV24-1 to TRBJ2-1; D unclear. The material sequenced was PBMCs, taken before TCRalphabeta/CD19-depleted stem cell transplant. The sequence was obtained from a child aged 2 to 9 with inherited bone marrow failure, due to receive a stem cell transplant. The CDR3 reads CATSRYSNEQFF. CDR3 DNA: TGTGCCACCAGTCGCTACTCCAATGAGCAGTTCTTC.